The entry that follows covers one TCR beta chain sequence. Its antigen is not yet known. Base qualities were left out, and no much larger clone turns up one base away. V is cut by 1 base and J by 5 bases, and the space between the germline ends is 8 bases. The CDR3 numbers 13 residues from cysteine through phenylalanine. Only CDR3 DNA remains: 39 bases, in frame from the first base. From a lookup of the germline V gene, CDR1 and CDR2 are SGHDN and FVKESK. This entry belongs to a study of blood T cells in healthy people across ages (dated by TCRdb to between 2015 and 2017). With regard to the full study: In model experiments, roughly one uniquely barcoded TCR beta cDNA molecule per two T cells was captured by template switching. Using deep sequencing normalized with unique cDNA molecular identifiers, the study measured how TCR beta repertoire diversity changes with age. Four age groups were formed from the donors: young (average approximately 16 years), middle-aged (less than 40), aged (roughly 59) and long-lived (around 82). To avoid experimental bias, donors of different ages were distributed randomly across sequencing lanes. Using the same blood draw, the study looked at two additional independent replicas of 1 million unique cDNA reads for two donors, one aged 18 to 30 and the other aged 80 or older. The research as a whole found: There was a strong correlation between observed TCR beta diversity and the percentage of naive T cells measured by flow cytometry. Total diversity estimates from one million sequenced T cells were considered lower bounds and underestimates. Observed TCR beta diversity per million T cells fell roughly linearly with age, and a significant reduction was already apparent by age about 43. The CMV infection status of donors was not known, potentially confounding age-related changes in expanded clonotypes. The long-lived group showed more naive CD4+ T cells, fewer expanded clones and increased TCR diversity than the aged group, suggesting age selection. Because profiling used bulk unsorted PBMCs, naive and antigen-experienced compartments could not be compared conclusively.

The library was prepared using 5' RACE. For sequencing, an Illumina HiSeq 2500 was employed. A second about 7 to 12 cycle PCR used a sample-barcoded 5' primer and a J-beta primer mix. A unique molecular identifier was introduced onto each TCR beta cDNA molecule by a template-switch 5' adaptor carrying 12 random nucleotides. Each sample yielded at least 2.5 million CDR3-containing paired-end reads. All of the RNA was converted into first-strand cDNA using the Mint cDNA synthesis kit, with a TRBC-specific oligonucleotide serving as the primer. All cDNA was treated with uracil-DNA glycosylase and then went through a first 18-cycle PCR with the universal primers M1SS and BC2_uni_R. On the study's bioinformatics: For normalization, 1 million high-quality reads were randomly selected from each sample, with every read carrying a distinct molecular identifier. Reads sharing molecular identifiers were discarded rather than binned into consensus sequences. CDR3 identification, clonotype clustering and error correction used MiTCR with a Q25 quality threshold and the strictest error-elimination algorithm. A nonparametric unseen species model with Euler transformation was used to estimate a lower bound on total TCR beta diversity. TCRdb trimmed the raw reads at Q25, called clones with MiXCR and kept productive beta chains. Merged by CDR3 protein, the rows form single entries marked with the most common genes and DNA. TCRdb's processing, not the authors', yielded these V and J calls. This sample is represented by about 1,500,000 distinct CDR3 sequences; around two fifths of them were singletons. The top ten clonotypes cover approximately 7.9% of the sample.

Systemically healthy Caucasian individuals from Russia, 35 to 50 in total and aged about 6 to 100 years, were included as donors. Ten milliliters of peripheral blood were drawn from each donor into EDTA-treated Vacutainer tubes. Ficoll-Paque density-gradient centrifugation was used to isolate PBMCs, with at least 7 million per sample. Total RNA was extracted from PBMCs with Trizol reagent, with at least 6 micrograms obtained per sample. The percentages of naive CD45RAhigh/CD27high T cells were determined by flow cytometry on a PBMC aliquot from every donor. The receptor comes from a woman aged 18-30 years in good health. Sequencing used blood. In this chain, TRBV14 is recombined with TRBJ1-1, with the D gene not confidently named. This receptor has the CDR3 CASSQGVMTEAFF. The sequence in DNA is TGTGCCAGCAGCCAAGGGGTTATGACTGAAGCTTTCTTT.